The rows below give T cell receptor beta chains drawn from one sample of a study of T cell responses to AZD1222 COVID-19 vaccine. Profiling relied on immunoSEQ multiplex PCR, and the TCRdb table lists in-frame clones only, not all of them. Here the sample spans over 100,000 clones, approximately 85% being singletons. The sample was peripheral blood, taken 28 days after the second dose of the MenACWY control vaccine. These receptors all come from an adult who received the MenACWY meningococcal vaccine as a control. The CDR3 runs from the conserved cysteine through the conserved F or W. A D gene is named only where the DNA matches it firmly. Only some rows state a clone size, as once, few, many or a class for expanded clones.

j_call | d_call | v_call | clone_size | cdr3_aa | cdr3_nt
TRBJ2-6 | - | TRBV18 | - | CASSPRTGNSGANVLTF | TGTGCCAGCTCACCACGAACAGGGAACTCTGGGGCCAACGTCCTGACTTTC
TRBJ1-5 | - | TRBV5-4 | once | CASSFMGSNQPQHF | TGTGCCAGCAGCTTTATGGGCAGCAATCAGCCCCAGCATTTT
TRBJ1-1 | - | TRBV19 | - | CASSIRGGEAFF | TGTGCCAGTAGTATCAGGGGAGGCGAAGCTTTCTTT
TRBJ2-2 | - | TRBV29-1 | - | CSVEGQGGRSGELFF | TGCAGCGTTGAAGGGCAGGGGGGCAGGTCCGGGGAGCTGTTTTTT
TRBJ1-1 | - | TRBV28 | - | CAIIQGTNTEAFF | TGTGCCATCATCCAGGGGACGAACACTGAAGCTTTCTTT
TRBJ1-2 | - | TRBV14 | - | CASSLRTVPDSYGYTF | TGTGCCAGCAGCCTAAGGACCGTTCCTGATTCCTATGGCTACACCTTC
TRBJ1-3 | TRBD1 | TRBV5-1 | few | CASSGGTGVGNTIYF | TGCGCCAGCAGCGGCGGGACAGGGGTAGGAAACACCATATATTTT
TRBJ2-1 | - | TRBV4-3 | - | CASSQDPSGPGREQFF | TGCGCCAGCAGCCAAGATCCATCGGGCCCCGGAAGGGAGCAGTTCTTC
TRBJ1-6 | - | TRBV19 | - | CASSISSGLSPLHF | TGTGCCAGTAGTATCAGTTCGGGGCTTTCACCCCTCCACTTT
TRBJ2-2 | TRBD1 | TRBV5-1 | - | CASSSGQGGTGELFF | TGCGCCAGCAGCTCGGGACAGGGAGGCACCGGGGAGCTGTTTTTT
TRBJ2-2 | TRBD1 | TRBV28 | once | CASSLLGQGYTGELFF | TGTGCCAGCAGTTTACTGGGACAGGGTTACACCGGGGAGCTGTTTTTT
TRBJ1-2 | TRBD1 | TRBV19 | - | CASTLDPGQGVYGYTF | TGTGCCAGTACCTTAGACCCGGGACAGGGGGTCTATGGCTACACCTTC
TRBJ2-1 | - | TRBV24-1 | - | CATSDWGGVWGEQFF | TGTGCCACCAGTGATTGGGGCGGAGTCTGGGGTGAGCAGTTCTTC
TRBJ1-3 | - | TRBV6-2/TRBV6-3 | - | CASSYLRARGILSGNTIYF | TGTGCCAGCAGTTACCTCCGAGCCAGGGGAATCTTATCTGGAAACACCATATATTTT
TRBJ1-3 | - | TRBV6-1 | - | CASSEARSPGRNTIYF | TGTGCCAGCAGTGAAGCCCGAAGTCCAGGGAGAAACACCATATATTTT
TRBJ2-3 | - | TRBV5-4 | - | CASSLSMVGSDTQYF | TGTGCCAGCAGCTTGTCCATGGTCGGGTCAGATACGCAGTATTTT
TRBJ1-1 | - | TRBV14 | - | CASSPTRGTEAFF | TGTGCCAGCAGCCCCACCAGGGGCACTGAAGCTTTCTTT
TRBJ1-2 | - | TRBV6-1 | - | CASSEGARRHYGYTF | TGTGCCAGCAGTGAAGGGGCACGGAGGCACTATGGCTACACCTTC
TRBJ2-7 | - | TRBV5-1 | - | CASSLTPPGTLTYEQYF | TGCGCCAGCAGCTTGACACCACCCGGGACTCTTACCTACGAGCAGTACTTC
TRBJ1-6 | - | TRBV4-3 | once | CASSQDRGGTAWFSPLHF | TGCGCCAGCAGCCAAGATCGCGGGGGCACGGCCTGGTTTTCACCCCTCCACTTT
TRBJ1-2 | - | TRBV9 | - | CASSKWTESYLGGYTF | TGTGCCAGCAGCAAGTGGACAGAAAGCTACCTAGGAGGCTACACCTTC
TRBJ2-7 | TRBD2 | TRBV4-3 | - | CASSQVGEGFEQYF | TGCGCCAGCAGCCAAGTGGGGGAGGGATTCGAGCAGTACTTC
TRBJ2-5 | TRBD2 | TRBV5-4 | - | CASSLRGLAGGKETQYF | TGTGCCAGCAGCTTGCGCGGACTAGCGGGGGGGAAAGAGACCCAGTACTTC
TRBJ2-3 | TRBD2 | TRBV3-1/TRBV3-2 | - | CASSPIAGPSTDTQYF | TGTGCCAGCAGCCCGATAGCGGGCCCCAGCACAGATACGCAGTATTTT
TRBJ1-4 | - | TRBV5-1 | - | CASSDSMGEKLFF | TGCGCCAGCAGCGACAGTATGGGGGAAAAACTGTTTTTT
TRBJ1-1 | - | TRBV5-1 | - | CASSQGPSGEAFF | TGCGCCAGCAGCCAAGGACCTAGTGGTGAAGCTTTCTTT
TRBJ2-1 | - | TRBV7-7 | - | CASSLGKSGTRTYDEQFF | TGTGCTAGCAGCTTAGGCAAGTCCGGGACTCGCACGTACGATGAGCAGTTCTTC
TRBJ1-2 | - | TRBV19 | - | CASSIRQEGYTF | TGTGCCAGTAGTATTAGGCAGGAGGGCTACACCTTC
TRBJ2-2 | TRBD2 | TRBV6-4 | - | CASRALAGDTGELFF | TGTGCCAGCAGAGCACTAGCGGGGGACACCGGGGAGCTGTTTTTT